Listed below are T cell receptor beta chains from one sample, sequenced in a study of T-cell memory formation after mild COVID-19. TCRdb fed the 5' RACE reads into MiXCR, producing one record per CDR3 protein. The sample has about 360,000 distinct CDR3 sequences; roughly 14% are singletons. Source material: PBMCs or a T cell subset sorted from them (not recorded which). The receptors were gathered from a man in his late teens or twenties who had mild COVID-19 (a few samples of this study predate the infection). Cell type and time point are not known. Each CDR3 is given without its conserved first and last residue. The D gene is left open where the match is weak.

TRBV6-5,.,ASSYLQGNTEAF
TRBV4-3,.,ASSQGVGLKQPQH
TRBV7-6,.,ASSLSSGFTGELF
TRBV7-8,.,ASSPREASYEQY
TRBV28,TRBD1,ASSGGQGSPLH
TRBV9,TRBD2,ASSVGLAGGVLD
TRBV27,.,ASSLLPRGGRFTEAF
TRBV12-3/TRBV12-4,.,ASNPGNSGANVLT
TRBV12-3/TRBV12-4,.,ASSLWVDEQY
TRBV4-1,.,ASSRARETETQY
TRBV10-2,TRBD2,ASSVAGGTQETQY
TRBV27,.,ASSSWGSGANVLT
TRBV5-1,.,ASSLKPGWDTEAF
TRBV6-6,.,ASSYPEREGDYGYT
TRBV19,.,ASSMGGQIETQY
TRBV6-5,.,ASSYSARGHSNQPQH
TRBV14,.,ASSQVYLRGASYNEQF
TRBV7-2,.,ASSLRTPPSVAVYEQY
TRBV6-5,.,ASSYSETPKRKNCF
TRBV2,TRBD2,ASSVLARSTDTQY
TRBV6-2/TRBV6-3,TRBD1,ASSYAGGAEAF
TRBV6-2/TRBV6-3,TRBD1,ASGQGALPYGYT
TRBV18,.,ASSRTGTANTGELF
TRBV10-3,.,AISETPTGTLNSPLH
TRBV29-1,.,SVDGQGSADTQY
TRBV7-9,.,ASIPWGQASSYNEQF
TRBV24-1,.,ATSSSRGSTDTQY
TRBV2,.,ASRAGRRDTEAF
TRBV7-2,TRBD2,ASSLRPSGGVTQY
TRBV5-1,.,ASSLVSPGAVEAF
TRBV12-3/TRBV12-4,TRBD1,ASGRTGNQPQH
TRBV27,.,ASSLKFGGNYGYT
TRBV10-3,TRBD2,AISEPGLASQETQY
TRBV11-1,.,ASSKQTENTEAF
TRBV27,TRBD1,ASRATPGQGAIT
TRBV5-1,TRBD1,ASSLFTGGAGTEAF
TRBV20-1,.,SAEDGGTDTQY
TRBV4-3,.,ASSRRVGTGSGANVLT
TRBV25-1,.,ASSSAGVYEQY
TRBV2,.,ASRQGLGTEAF
TRBV12-3/TRBV12-4,.,ASSLTLGGQGSYNEQF
TRBV27,.,ASSWGPEQF
TRBV5-1,.,ASSRTESTDTQY
TRBV9,.,ASSVVNSGELF
TRBV20-1,.,SATDRIAYGYT
TRBV7-9,.,ASSEGMSNQPQH
TRBV6-2/TRBV6-3,.,ASSYSMFLDRPGVEAF
TRBV7-6,.,ASSDAPVNTGELF
TRBV12-3/TRBV12-4,.,ASSLWAGELF
TRBV12-3/TRBV12-4,.,ASSLVPEAF